Listed here is a single T cell receptor beta chain. No antigen is known for it. Base qualities were left out, and no much larger clone turns up one base away. The data belong to a study of shared clonotypes between healthy human individuals (dated by TCRdb to the early 2020s). At the level of the whole study: Three men and a couple of women, aged 18 to 49 years, made up the cohort. For each donor, CD4 naive and CD4 memory were each given three plates, CD8 naive was given two plates, and CD8 memory was given one plate. Libraries were prepared and TCR repertoires were sequenced by different laboratories using diverse techniques, in order to increase sequencing depth and limit assay-specific biases. Between about 0.85 and 10 billion PBMCs per donor were obtained by leukapheresis. To estimate repertoire size and how much clonotypes are shared between individuals, the study performed deep sequencing of blood TCR repertoires from about 5 healthy adults. What the work shows at the level of the full study, not this receptor alone: Naive subsets generally had larger estimated clonotype richness than memory subsets. Incomplete sequencing was indicated by rarefaction of sorted-subset datasets, despite the large sequencing depth. Pairwise subsampling indicated that sequencing depth was expected to affect the degree of clonotype sharing among donors. Clonotypes shared by all four sorted-subset donors showed higher generation probabilities than non-shared clonotypes. Across four donors, roughly 5.1% of naive CD4, roughly 3.5% of naive CD8, roughly 2.3% of memory CD4, and 0.4% of memory CD8 clonotypes were shared. Sampling was restricted to blood, and TCR repertoires in tissues likely differ from the TCR repertoires found in blood. Because the study included only a small number of donors, the genetic and exposure-history diversity represented was limited.

Donors were healthy HIV-negative adults with no recently reported acute infections or vaccinations. Every donor was a Caucasian adult living in Nashville, Tennessee, USA. CD4+ T cells were enriched by magnetic negative selection, after which naive cells were positively selected on CD45RA and the negative fraction was taken as the memory subset. After blood collection by leukapheresis, PBMCs were isolated using Ficoll-Histopaque density gradient centrifugation and then cryopreserved in the vapor phase of liquid nitrogen. Analytical flow cytometry was used to check the purity and quantity of each magnetically sorted T cell population. Each sorted fraction had its genomic DNA isolated and then quantified by UV absorbance on a Nanodrop 2000c. Trimming leaves V shorter by 6 bases and J shorter by 5 bases, with the junction holding 8 bases beyond the gene matches. The CDR3 runs 15 amino acids, cysteine and phenylalanine included. The CDR3 DNA has 45 bases and is translated from base 1. CDR1 and CDR2 were assigned from the germline V gene as LGHNT and FRNRAP.

Using the deep immunoSEQ assay, multiplex PCR amplified TCR CDR3 regions from genomic DNA. Extracted genomic DNA from each cell subset was distributed evenly across all wells of several immunoSEQ 96-well plates, and each plate was treated as a replicate. For sorted subsets, each replicate PCR was loaded with around 200 ng genomic DNA, equivalent to approximately 33,000 T cell genomes. Purified libraries were measured with a Qubit 3.0 fluorometer, size-checked on a Bioanalyzer 2100, and measured again with the KAPA Library Quantification kit. Every immunoSEQ 96-well plate was sequenced on a separate single-read 150-cycle Illumina NextSeq 550 flow cell. On the study's bioinformatics: The immunoSEQ output contained only junctional sequences without quality scores, so filtering could not match that applied to full-length reads. To assign V/J genes and CDR3, sequences were annotated against IMGT germline references using PyIR, a Python wrapper for IgBLAST v1.9. Any read was removed if the V/J assignment was weak (E-value above 1e-6), the CDR3 was missing, or the read contained stop codons, out-of-frame junctions, or ambiguous translated residues. V3J clonotypes were defined by identical inferred V gene, J gene, and CDR3 amino acid sequence. To compute the percentage overlap between repertoires, the number of shared unique clonotypes was divided by the size of the smaller repertoire. Three approaches were used to assess repertoire richness: RTK rarefaction, the Chao1 estimator, and Recon v2.1 estimates of unobserved clonotypes. Generation probabilities for all TCRbeta clonotypes obtained by the gDNA method from a few donors were computed using OLGA. Imported from immuneACCESS, the table was reduced by TCRdb to in-frame sequences with V and J called. These copies leave out some clones; in studies compared against another copy, an unresolved V gene accounts for under half, and the cause of the remainder is not known. That table gives V, J and clone size, and the DNA gave D and trimming. The sample table holds fewer than 1.8 million clones, of which about 98.5% were seen once. Together, the top ten hold 0.3% to 0.45% of the sample.

The sequence links TRBV12-5 to TRBJ2-1, with 9 bases in between that match TRBD2. The clonotype comes from a man aged 25 to 40 in good health. Source material: naive CD4+ T cells sorted from blood. The cell subset or site label here, explained by the study, means: CD45RA+ positively selected. The CDR3 sequence is CASGGGGRVDNEQFF. The sequenced DNA is TGTGCTAGTGGAGGTGGCGGGAGGGTGGACAATGAGCAGTTCTTC.